The 30 T cell receptor beta chains reported below all come from one sample, sequenced in a study of blood T cells in healthy people across ages. Together with a sample-barcoded 5' primer, a J-beta primer mix was included in a second PCR lasting about 7 to 11 cycles. TCRdb reprocessed the 5' RACE reads via MiXCR and lists one record per CDR3 protein. In the table there are roughly 700,000 distinct CDR3 sequences, roughly 32% of which are singletons. Sequenced material: blood. The receptors here all came from an elderly woman in good health.

This clonotype was found many times. The chain links TRBV6-1 to TRBJ2-2, with no clear D. Germline-derived CDR1 and CDR2 are MNHNS and SASEGT. V gave up 4 bases and J gave up 2 bases, with 11 bases separating them. The CDR3 contains 15 residues. The CDR3 bases are TGTGCCAGCAGTGGGAGACCCCGAAACACCGGGGAGCTGTTTTTT. Its translation: CASSGRPRNTGELFF.

This clonotype has ten or more counts. A much larger clonotype is one base distant, so this may be a read error. The chain combines TRBV15 with TRBJ2-1; D possibly corresponds to TRBD2 (6 bases). This CDR3 is built from 15 residues. CDR1 is LNHNV, CDR2 YYDKDF, per germline (reference sequence). Trimming shortened V by 4 bases and J by 1 base, and 11 bases separated the two germline ends. The CDR3 spells CATSKEGASYNEQFF. The CDR3 DNA reads as TGTGCCACCAGCAAGGAGGGTGCGTCCTACAATGAGCAGTTCTTC.

Ten or more counts support this clonotype. This rearrangement joins TRBV4-2 to TRBJ2-3; tentatively, D is TRBD1 (5 bases). CDR1 LGHNA and CDR2 YNFKEQ come from the germline V gene. This CDR3 is 15 amino acids long. Trimming removed 0 bases from V and 2 bases from J, with 9 bases in between. CDR3 nucleotides: TGTGCCAGCAGCCAAGACCCGACAGCCACAGATACGCAGTATTTT. This translates into CASSQDPTATDTQYF.

This clonotype appeared many times. DNA of the CDR3: TGTGCCAGCAGCCAAAAGGACACCATATCTTCCTACAATGAGCAGTTCTTC. Amino acid sequence: CASSQKDTISSYNEQFF. The chain is built from TRBV4-2 and TRBJ2-1, with D possibly matching TRBD1 (5 bases). This CDR3 has 17 residues. V was cut by 2 bases and J by 1 base, with 15 bases left in between. Germline assignment: CDR1 LGHNA and CDR2 YNFKEQ.

The chain couples TRBV7-2 to TRBJ1-4, with TRBD1 as a possible D gene (5 bases). Trimming removed 7 bases at V and 8 bases at J, with 11 bases between. In germline, CDR1 is SGHTA, CDR2 FQGNSA. The CDR3 totals 12 residues. CDR3 DNA sequence: TGTGCCAGCACCCCCTGGGGGGAAAAACTGTTTTTT. It codes for CASTPWGEKLFF.

Comment on this clonotype: Being one base from a much bigger clone, this may be a read error. The V and J genes are TRBV4-2 and TRBJ1-1; D is unresolved. The V and J ends lost 0 bases and 1 base respectively, with 9 bases between them. Germline-derived CDR1 and CDR2 are LGHNA and YNFKEQ. The CDR3 is 15 amino acids. The CDR3 is CASSQDGRRNTEAFF. The CDR3 DNA sequence: TGTGCCAGCAGCCAAGATGGACGGAGGAACACTGAAGCTTTCTTT.

The CDR3 DNA is TGTGCCAGCAGCGTAGCTCCCCAGCCGTTGAATGAGCAGTTCTTC. Translating gives CASSVAPQPLNEQFF. The chain joins TRBV9 to TRBJ2-1; no definite D call. The CDR3 is 15 amino acids. Trimming removed 0 bases from V and 7 bases from J, with 14 bases in between. CDR1 is SGDLS, CDR2 YYNGEE, per germline.

The chain couples TRBV5-1 to TRBJ2-1, with D perhaps TRBD2 (7 bases). The CDR3 has 16 residues. The germline V and J ends were trimmed by 6 bases and 8 bases, with 24 bases remaining between them. The germline CDR1 and CDR2 sequences are SGHRS and YFSETQ. The CDR3 region has the DNA TGCGCCAGCACGGCTCGAACGGGGGGCTTACATGATGAGCAGTTCTTC. Its translation: CASTARTGGLHDEQFF. The whole variable domain, filled in from reference TRBV5-1 and TRBJ2-1, reads KAGVTQTPRYLIKTRGQQVTLSCSPISGHRSVSWYQQTPGQGLQFLFEYFSETQRNKGNFPGRFSGRQFSNSRSEMNVSTLELGDSALYLCASTARTGGLHDEQFFGPGTRLTVL.

The chain joins TRBV27 to TRBJ2-7; possible D gene TRBD2, 6 bases. The CDR3 runs 13 residues. Germline V gives CDR1 MNHEY, CDR2 SMNVEV (reference sequence). Trimming shortened V by 9 bases and J by 2 bases, and 14 bases separated the two germline ends. The CDR3 sequence is CASLGGMPYEQYF. The CDR3 DNA reads TGTGCCAGTCTGGGGGGAATGCCCTACGAGCAGTACTTC.

The sample holds a few counts of this clonotype. V is TRBV5-1 and J is TRBJ2-7; 10 nucleotides match TRBD2. J was trimmed by 7 bases and V by 0 bases; bases with no gene match: 4. This CDR3 contains 14 residues. CDR1 and CDR2 (germline): SGHRS, YFSETQ. CDR3: CASSLASGGGEQYF. In DNA, the CDR3 is TGCGCCAGCAGCTTGGCTAGCGGGGGCGGTGAGCAGTACTTC.

This clonotype occurred many times. The chain uses TRBV5-5 and TRBJ2-3; weak D call: TRBD2 (6 bases). The CDR3 loop spans 16 amino acids. V was shortened by 0 bases and J by 1 base, with 12 bases between the two germline ends. CDR1 and CDR2 (germline): SGHKS, YYEKEE (reference sequence). The CDR3 DNA reads as TGTGCCAGCAGCTTGGGTGCGGCTAGCGGCACAGATACGCAGTATTTT. Amino acid sequence: CASSLGAASGTDTQYF.

This clonotype came up many times. The CDR3 DNA is TGTGCCAGCACCAGAGGAAGTAGAAACATTCAGTACTTC. The encoded protein is CASTRGSRNIQYF. The chain links TRBV2 to TRBJ2-4, with no clear D. V was cut by 7 bases and J by 6 bases, with 13 bases left in between. CDR1 is SNHLY, CDR2 FYNNEI, per germline. The CDR3 length is 13 residues. Full variable domain (outside the CDR3, taken from reference TRBV2 and TRBJ2-4): EPEVTQTPSHQVTQMGQEVILRCVPISNHLYFYWYRQILGQKVEFLVSFYNNEISEKSEIFDDQFSVERPDGSNFTLKIRSTKLEDSAMYFCASTRGSRNIQYFGAGTRLSVL.

There are a few counts of this clonotype. The chain links TRBV6-5 to TRBJ1-4; tentative D call: TRBD1 (6 bases). The CDR3 has 14 residues. Per germline, CDR1 MNHEY and CDR2 SVGAGI. The V end lost 6 bases, the J end lost 7 bases, and 15 bases lay between the germline ends. CDR3 residues: CASRPGQRSEKLFF. The CDR3 bases are TGTGCCAGCAGACCGGGACAAAGAAGTGAAAAACTGTTTTTT.

V is TRBV9 and J is TRBJ1-5; the D gene is possibly TRBD1 (5 bases). V was shortened by 3 bases and J by 6 bases, with 16 bases between the two germline ends. Germline CDR1 reads SGDLS; CDR2 reads YYNGEE. The CDR3 spans 15 residues. CDR3 DNA: TGTGCCAGCAGCGAGGGGATGACAGTTGGTCAGCCCCAGCATTTT. Protein sequence: CASSEGMTVGQPQHF.

The CDR3 region is CASSPGQVSYEQYF. The CDR3 DNA reads as TGTGCCAGCAGCCCGGGACAGGTATCCTACGAGCAGTACTTC. This sequence joins TRBV11-2 and TRBJ2-7; TRBD1 matches 8 bases. Germline CDR1 and CDR2: SGHAT and FQNNGV. The CDR3 contains 14 residues. V lost 5 bases and J lost 1; bases outside the gene matches: 4. Supplemented by reference TRBV11-2 and TRBJ2-7, the full variable domain reads EAGVAQSPRYKIIEKRQSVAFWCNPISGHATLYWYQQILGQGPKLLIQFQNNGVVDDSQLPKDRFSAERLKGVDSTLKIQPAKLEDSAVYLCASSPGQVSYEQYFGPGTRLTVT.

This clonotype was seen only once. The chain uses TRBV24-1 and TRBJ2-4, with D perhaps TRBD2 (6 bases). This CDR3 contains 13 residues. Germline V gene sequence: CDR1 KGHDR, CDR2 SFDVKD. V was trimmed by 5 bases and J by 6 bases, leaving 10 bases between them. CDR3 sequence reads: CATSGSGVNIQYF. In nucleotides, the CDR3 is TGTGCCACCAGTGGTAGCGGAGTAAACATTCAGTACTTC.

This clonotype was counted many times. The chain has TRBV7-9 and TRBJ2-7, with a tentative D call TRBD1 (8 bases). Germline V lookup: CDR1 SEHNR, CDR2 FQNEAQ (reference sequence). The germline V and J ends were trimmed by 6 bases and 6 bases, with 21 bases remaining between them. The CDR3 is made up of 15 amino acids. CDR3 sequence: CASSFTGGGEGEQYF. The CDR3 DNA is TGTGCCAGCAGTTTCACAGGGGGAGGGGAGGGCGAGCAGTACTTC.

In its sample, this clonotype was seen many times. This CDR3 reads CASSLRAQETQYF. For the CDR3, the DNA is TGTGCCAGCAGTTTACGGGCTCAAGAGACCCAGTACTTC. The chain uses TRBV27 and TRBJ2-5; D gene ambiguous. Trimming left V 2 bases short and J 2 bases short, with 6 bases between. Per the germline V gene, CDR1 is MNHEY and CDR2 is SMNVEV (reference sequence). This CDR3 has 13 residues.

This sequence joins TRBV7-2 and TRBJ2-2; unclear D gene. Germline CDR1 and CDR2: SGHTA and FQGNSA. This CDR3 spans 15 amino acids. Deletions cut 5 bases from V and 4 bases from J, with 14 bases between. Written as DNA, the CDR3 is TGTGCCAGCAGCCCCCGCCCAACGGGCACCGGGGAGCTGTTTTTT. Its protein is CASSPRPTGTGELFF.

This rearrangement joins TRBV10-3 to TRBJ2-2; D gene uncertain. Germline CDR1 reads ENHRY; CDR2 reads SYGVKD. Trimming cost V 5 bases and J 4 bases, with 8 bases left between them. The CDR3 spans 13 residues. The CDR3 DNA reads as TGTGCCATCAGTAACGACCCCACCGGGGAGCTGTTTTTT. It codes for CAISNDPTGELFF.

This clonotype came up many times. This chain connects TRBV6-6 to TRBJ1-2, with D maybe TRBD1 (5 bases). V lost 5 bases and J 7 bases, leaving 17 bases between the germline ends. The CDR3 runs to 14 residues. Germline CDR1 and CDR2: MNHNY and SVGAGI (reference sequence). CDR3 residues: CASSPQWDGGGYTF. In DNA form, the CDR3 reads TGTGCCAGCAGTCCACAGTGGGACGGTGGTGGCTACACCTTC.

Remarks on this clonotype: This clone may be a read error of a much larger clone one base away. The V call is TRBV10-3, the J call TRBJ1-1, with a weak D call TRBD1 (5 bases). The germline V gene encodes CDR1 ENHRY and CDR2 SYGVKD. There are 13 residues in the CDR3. The CDR3 loop reads CAITPGQNTKAFF. The CDR3 coding sequence is TGTGCCATCACCCCAGGGCAGAACACTAAAGCTTTCTTT.

This clonotype was counted ten times or more. The V call is TRBV20-1, the J call TRBJ1-1, with D perhaps matching TRBD1 (5 bases). CDR3 length equals 15 residues. V lost 0 bases and J 0 bases, leaving 11 bases between the germline ends. Germline CDR1 DFQATT, CDR2 SNEGSKA (reference sequence). Here the CDR3 reads CSARETGLMNTEAFF. The CDR3 bases are TGCAGTGCTAGAGAGACGGGACTCATGAACACTGAAGCTTTCTTT.

The chain couples TRBV7-9 to TRBJ1-1, with D possibly TRBD1 on 6 matching bases. The CDR3 runs to 16 residues. V lost 5 bases and J lost 0, with 16 bases in between. Looked up from germline, CDR1 is SEHNR and CDR2 is FQNEAQ (reference sequence). This CDR3 reads CASSPRGRGLNTEAFF. The CDR3 DNA follows: TGTGCCAGCAGCCCCCGGGGGCGAGGGTTGAACACTGAAGCTTTCTTT.

There are many counts of this clonotype. V gene TRBV10-3 combines with J gene TRBJ1-2; D is undetermined. Trimming stripped 3 bases from V and 4 bases from J, with 6 bases between. The CDR3 covers 12 residues. Per the germline V gene, CDR1 is ENHRY and CDR2 is SYGVKD. Written as DNA, the CDR3 is TGTGCCATCAGTGACACAACCTATGGCTACACCTTC. The encoded protein is CAISDTTYGYTF.

This clonotype was observed many times. This sequence joins TRBV12-3 or TRBV12-4 and TRBJ1-6, with D unclear. The CDR3 covers 12 residues. V gave up 6 bases and J gave up 7 bases, with 7 bases separating them. The CDR3 reads CASSPRNSPLHF. DNA of the CDR3: TGTGCCAGCAGCCCCAGGAATTCACCCCTCCACTTT.

A few counts support this clonotype. The chain joins TRBV20-1 to TRBJ1-2; the D gene is possibly TRBD1 (6 bases). The V gene's germline CDR1 is DFQATT and CDR2 SNEGSKA (reference sequence). The CDR3 consists of 14 residues. Between the trimmed V and J ends, which lost 0 bases and 4 bases, there was a span of 12 bases. The CDR3 region has the DNA TGCAGTGCTAGAGATATGGCAGGGGTCTATGGCTACACCTTC. Its protein product is CSARDMAGVYGYTF.

In this sample, this clonotype turned up many times. The rearrangement links TRBV12-3 or TRBV12-4 to TRBJ2-5, with 11 bases matching TRBD2. V trimming: 5 bases; J trimming: 1 base; junction bases outside the gene matches: 6. The CDR3 consists of 16 residues. The CDR3 DNA sequence: TGTGCCAGCAGTACGTCTAGCGGGGGGCTCCAAGAGACCCAGTACTTC. Its translation is CASSTSSGGLQETQYF.

On this clonotype: A read error may account for a junction end that differs from germline. This sequence joins TRBV14 and TRBJ1-2, with D possibly TRBD1 on 6 matching bases. The CDR3 has 12 amino acids. The germline gives CDR1 SGHDN, CDR2 FVKESK. CDR3: CAGSPDSYGYTF. The CDR3 region has the DNA TGTGCCGGCAGCCCGGACAGCTATGGCTACACCTTC.

Regarding this clonotype: It may be a read error: a sequence one base away is much more abundant. The chain uses TRBV7-2 and TRBJ2-7, with 7 bases identical to TRBD2. Trimming removed 1 base from V and 12 bases from J; junction bases left unmatched: 15. Germline assignment: CDR1 SGHTA and CDR2 FQGNSA. The CDR3 is 15 residues long. CDR3 amino acids: CASSLDGTNQETRYF. CDR3 in DNA: TGTGCCAGCAGCTTAGACGGGACTAACCAAGAGACCCGGTACTTC.